This is a list of T cell receptor beta chains from one sample in a study of blood T cell repertoires in COVID-19. Profiled with immunoSEQ multiplex PCR; TCRdb holds only in-frame clones, not every one. The sample holds more than 10,000 clones, more than 70% seen once. Source material: peripheral blood. The receptors were sampled from a human donor in a cohort sampled during active COVID-19. CDR3s include the opening cysteine and the closing phenylalanine or tryptophan. The D gene is left open where the match is weak. For some rows the clone size is stated as once, few or many, or as a class when expanded; others skip it.

TRBV9	once	TRBD2	TRBJ2-3	TGTGCCAGCAGCGCCCTAGCGGGGGGCACAGATACGCAGTATTTT	CASSALAGGTDTQYF
TRBV6-4	NA	TRBD2	TRBJ2-3	TGTGCCAGCAGTGCTAGCGGGGGGGCAGATACGCAGTATTTT	CASSASGGADTQYF
TRBV20-1	once	NA	TRBJ1-5	TGCAGTGCTAGTCCTGGCCTGGGGAGGAGCAATCAGCCCCAGCATTTT	CSASPGLGRSNQPQHF
TRBV7-8	NA	TRBD2	TRBJ2-5	TGTGCCAGCAGCTTAGAAAGCGGGGGAACCTTTGGGACCCAGTACTTC	CASSLESGGTFGTQYF
TRBV5-1	once	NA	TRBJ2-7	TGCGCCAGCAGCGCGGGGAACCGGTACGAGCAGTACTTC	CASSAGNRYEQYF
TRBV2	once	NA	TRBJ2-7	TGTGCCAGCAGTCGACAGGTTTCCTCCTACGAGCAGTACTTC	CASSRQVSSYEQYF
TRBV14	once	TRBD2	TRBJ2-7	TGTGCCAGCAGCCGCGGGACTAGCTATAACGAGCAGTACTTC	CASSRGTSYNEQYF
TRBV4-1	NA	NA	TRBJ1-2	TGCGCCAGCAGCCAAGTAGCGGGCAGCCTTATTTATGGCTACACCTTC	CASSQVAGSLIYGYTF
TRBV7-9	NA	NA	TRBJ1-1	TGTGCCAGCTCAAATCTACAGGGTATTGGAGGCACTGAAGCTTTCTTT	CASSNLQGIGGTEAFF
TRBV13	NA	TRBD2	TRBJ2-3	TGTGCCAGCAGTTTCCAGCGGGAGGAAGATACGCAGTATTTT	CASSFQREEDTQYF
TRBV27	NA	NA	TRBJ2-5	TGTGCCAGCAGTCTGGAGGGTCGGGCGACCCAGTACTTC	CASSLEGRATQYF
TRBV10-1	NA	NA	TRBJ2-3	TGCGCCAGCAATTACAGGCGCACAGATACGCAGTATTTT	CASNYRRTDTQYF
TRBV7-9	NA	NA	TRBJ1-2	TGTGCCAGCAGCCTCCGAGGCGGCTACACCTTC	CASSLRGGYTF
TRBV5-4	once	NA	TRBJ1-1	TGTGCCAGCAGCCCCAACGGGGACACTGAAGCTTTCTTT	CASSPNGDTEAFF
TRBV6-6	NA	TRBD1	TRBJ2-7	TGTGCCAGCAGACAGACAGGGTTTGTCTACGAGCAGTACTTC	CASRQTGFVYEQYF
TRBV7-3	NA	TRBD1	TRBJ1-6	TGTGCCAGCAGCCCGGGACAGGGGATGTCACCCCTCCACTTT	CASSPGQGMSPLHF
TRBV5-1	NA	NA	TRBJ1-2	TGCGCCAGCAGCGAGGGACTTTCCGGTCGCCAAATTTCCTATGGCTACACCTTC	CASSEGLSGRQISYGYTF
TRBV5-6	NA	NA	TRBJ2-1	TGTGCCAGCAGCTTGGTTACAGGAGCGAATGAGCAGTTCTTC	CASSLVTGANEQFF
TRBV5-4	NA	NA	TRBJ1-4	TGTGCCAGCAGCTTAATCGGACAGACTAATGAAAAACTGTTTTTT	CASSLIGQTNEKLFF
TRBV19	NA	TRBD1	TRBJ2-1	TGTGCGACAGGGGTCGGCGACTATGAGCAGTTCTTC	CATGVGDYEQFF
TRBV4-3	NA	TRBD2	TRBJ2-5	TGCGCCAGCAGCCCAGGGACTAGCGGGGGGGCGACCCAGTACTTC	CASSPGTSGGATQYF
TRBV5-1	NA	NA	TRBJ2-3	TGCGCCAGCAGCTTGGAAAATAGGGGTACAGATACGCAGTATTTT	CASSLENRGTDTQYF
TRBV5-1	NA	NA	TRBJ1-2	TGCGCCAGCAGCCCCCTCGACGGGGACAATGGCTACACCTTC	CASSPLDGDNGYTF
TRBV23-1	NA	NA	TRBJ2-6	TGCGCCAGTCAAGACAGGACATCTGGGGCCAACGTCCTGACTTTC	CASQDRTSGANVLTF
TRBV25-1	once	TRBD1	TRBJ2-7	TGTGCCAGCAGTGAATCCCGGGACAGCTACGAGCAGTACTTC	CASSESRDSYEQYF
TRBV2	NA	TRBD1	TRBJ2-1	TGTGCCGTACAGGGACAGGGTCTTCCAGATGAGCAGTTCTTC	CAVQGQGLPDEQFF
TRBV15	NA	TRBD1	TRBJ2-7	TGTGCCACCAGCAGGGCACAGGGGGCCAATTACGAGCAGTACTTC	CATSRAQGANYEQYF
TRBV4-3	NA	NA	TRBJ1-4	TGCGCCAGCAGCCAACGTCCCGGGGGAGGTGGGGAAAAACTGTTTTTT	CASSQRPGGGGEKLFF
TRBV9	NA	TRBD1	TRBJ2-6	TGTGCCAGCAGCGTTTGGGACAGATCTGGGGCCAACGTCCTGACTTTC	CASSVWDRSGANVLTF
TRBV4-1	NA	TRBD1	TRBJ1-2	TGCGCCAGCAGCCAACCCGGACAGGGGGAAAATGGCTACACCTTC	CASSQPGQGENGYTF
TRBV7-8	NA	TRBD1	TRBJ1-3	TGTGCCAGCAGTTTTAAACAGGGGCCCTCTGGAAACACCATATATTTT	CASSFKQGPSGNTIYF
TRBV3-1/TRBV3-2	NA	NA	TRBJ2-7	TGTGCCAGCAGCCCCTACCTCCCCGAGCAGTACTTC	CASSPYLPEQYF
TRBV6-4	NA	NA	TRBJ2-3	TGTGCCAGCAGTGACTTAGGCACAGATACGCAGTATTTT	CASSDLGTDTQYF
TRBV19	NA	NA	TRBJ1-4	TGTGCCAGTAGCCTCAGGGAGGGTAATGAAAAACTGTTTTTT	CASSLREGNEKLFF
TRBV5-1	NA	NA	TRBJ2-1	TGCGCCAGCAGCCCCTCGGTGGCGGGGGCCAACAATGAGCAGTTCTTC	CASSPSVAGANNEQFF
TRBV30	NA	TRBD1	TRBJ1-1	TGTGCCTGGACTCGACAGGGTCTGGCTGAAGCTTTCTTT	CAWTRQGLAEAFF
TRBV7-3	once	TRBD2	TRBJ2-2	TGTGCCAGCAGCTTTTCGCTAGCGGGGGGGAACACCGGGGAGCTGTTTTTT	CASSFSLAGGNTGELFF
TRBV12-3/TRBV12-4	NA	TRBD1	TRBJ1-2	TGTGCCAGCAGTTTAAGCAGGGGGCACGGCTACACCTTC	CASSLSRGHGYTF
TRBV9	NA	NA	TRBJ2-1	TGTGCCAGCAGCGTAGGGTTGGGGCAGGGCTACAATGAGCAGTTCTTC	CASSVGLGQGYNEQFF
TRBV19	NA	NA	TRBJ2-2	TGTGCCAGTAGTACTTCCGCGGGGTGGGACACCGGGGAGCTGTTTTTT	CASSTSAGWDTGELFF
TRBV5-6	NA	TRBD2	TRBJ2-5	TGTGCCAGCAGCTTGGAAGCGGGGACCCAAGAGACCCAGTACTTC	CASSLEAGTQETQYF
TRBV5-8	NA	TRBD1	TRBJ1-6	TGTGCCAGCAGCCCGGCGGAGGGGGCGAAATCCTATAATTCACCCCTCCACTTT	CASSPAEGAKSYNSPLHF
TRBV4-3	NA	TRBD1	TRBJ1-2	TGCGCCAGCAGCCAAGATCTTTCAGGGGGGAGCTATGGCTACACCTTC	CASSQDLSGGSYGYTF
TRBV6-6	NA	NA	TRBJ1-1	TGTGCCAGCAGTTACTCGGGAGGGAACACTGAAGCTTTCTTT	CASSYSGGNTEAFF
TRBV11-3	NA	NA	TRBJ2-3	TGTGCCAGCAGCTTTGCCCGGGGGGCCATCGCAGATACGCAGTATTTT	CASSFARGAIADTQYF
TRBV18	NA	NA	TRBJ2-1	TGTGCCAGCTCACCAAGGGAGACTAGCTACAATGAGCAGTTCTTC	CASSPRETSYNEQFF
TRBV28	NA	NA	TRBJ2-5	TGTGCCAGCAGCTCCCTTGGGGGGGCCCAAGAGACCCAGTACTTC	CASSSLGGAQETQYF
TRBV11-2	NA	NA	TRBJ1-2	TGTGCCAGCAGCTTATTGGGGGGGGAGGTGGCGAATTATGGCTACACCTTC	CASSLLGGEVANYGYTF
TRBV11-3	few	NA	TRBJ2-5	TGTGCCAGCAGCCCGGAGGGACGGAGGCAGGAGACCCAGTACTTC	CASSPEGRRQETQYF